Listed below are T cell receptor beta chains from one sample, sequenced in a study of T cells in localized non-small cell lung cancer. Assay used: immunoSEQ multiplex PCR; TCRdb lists only in-frame clones, some missing. The table has roughly 35,000 clones, approximately 90% seen once. This sample comprised peripheral blood mononuclear cells, obtained before any cancer treatment. The receptors stem from a female donor over 55 with stage II lung adenocarcinoma. Both conserved end residues are part of each CDR3. Fields, in order: J gene, V gene, CDR3 protein.

>TRBJ1-5|TRBV2
CASSEALQGDQPQHF
>TRBJ1-1|TRBV6-4
CASSATGITEAFF
>TRBJ2-7|TRBV7-9
CASSSDRGEQYF
>TRBJ2-7|TRBV5-6
CASSLAGTEEEQYF
>TRBJ2-7|TRBV18
CASSPTGRMNYEQYF
>TRBJ2-1|TRBV5-4
CASSPRSSDNEQFF
>TRBJ2-2|TRBV10-3
CAIKWGDTLNTGELFF
>TRBJ1-2|TRBV19
CASTPSTGRTGYTF
>TRBJ1-3|TRBV28
CASSLRPGLSGNTIYF
>TRBJ1-6|TRBV5-6
CASSQGQQDSPLHF
>TRBJ2-5|TRBV18
CASSPDRARETQYF
>TRBJ1-4|TRBV13
CASSLGIGTGAEEKLFF
>TRBJ2-3|TRBV18
CASSPIAGVGTDTQYF
>TRBJ2-1|TRBV19
CASSIGRTVYNEQFF
>TRBJ1-3|TRBV4-3
CASSSDRGGNTIYF
>TRBJ1-3|TRBV18
CASSPSWTIGNTIYF
>TRBJ1-2|TRBV11-2
CASSLDRVGYGYTF
>TRBJ1-2|TRBV29-1
CSVVELNYGYTF
>TRBJ1-1|TRBV30
CAWSVVGQALF
>TRBJ2-1|TRBV10-3
CAISKSDGTQYNEQFF
>TRBJ2-2|TRBV11-2
CASSPLGRTGELFF
>TRBJ2-5|TRBV28
CASKDKTGRHWTGVWETQYF
>TRBJ2-1|TRBV6-1
CASTEDLNEQFF
>TRBJ2-1|TRBV4-1
CASSHRVAGGVDEQFF
>TRBJ1-5|TRBV28
CASSPGTAYQPQHF
>TRBJ1-5|TRBV28
CASTDGNQPQHF
>TRBJ2-5|TRBV7-2
CASSSPIHLDRKETQYF
>TRBJ1-1|TRBV11-3
CASSRSGPLSTEAFF
>TRBJ2-5|TRBV4-3
CASSQGIPGETQYF
>TRBJ2-7|TRBV5-1
CASSLAQGIYEQYF
>TRBJ2-2|TRBV5-1
CASSSSGGASTGELFF
>TRBJ1-2|TRBV9
CASSVDRTMTRDRGINGYTF